This T cell receptor beta chain was sequenced for a study of cytomegalovirus exposure and HLA in healthy donors. The study, taken as a whole, reports: The listing of some 170 TCR beta chains classed them as cytomegalovirus-associated. Later work found that TCR association rates differed between HLA loci; DRB1 had the most and HLA-C the fewest. Some V segments, TRBV6-2 and TRBV6-3 among them, were indistinguishable and were therefore excluded.

After removal of 4 bases from V and 8 bases from J, the junction contained 16 bases not matched to a gene. Germline CDR1 and CDR2: SGHTA and FQGNSA. This CDR3 comprises 18 residues. Both 60 Vbeta primers and 13 Jbeta primers went into the PCR. Profiled with immunoSEQ multiplex PCR; TCRdb holds only in-frame clones, not every one. This table has under 150,000 clones, around 80% appearing once. Notes on this clone: Its antigen is still unknown.

The genes are TRBV7-2 and TRBJ2-1, with 11 nucleotides matching TRBD2. The receptor was derived from a woman aged 45-59 years in good health and CMV-seronegative. Input material: PBMCs. In nucleotides, the CDR3 is TGTGCCAGCAGCTCGCCCGGTAGCGGGAGGGCCAGGATTTATGAGCAGTTCTTC. Protein sequence: CASSSPGSGRARIYEQFF.